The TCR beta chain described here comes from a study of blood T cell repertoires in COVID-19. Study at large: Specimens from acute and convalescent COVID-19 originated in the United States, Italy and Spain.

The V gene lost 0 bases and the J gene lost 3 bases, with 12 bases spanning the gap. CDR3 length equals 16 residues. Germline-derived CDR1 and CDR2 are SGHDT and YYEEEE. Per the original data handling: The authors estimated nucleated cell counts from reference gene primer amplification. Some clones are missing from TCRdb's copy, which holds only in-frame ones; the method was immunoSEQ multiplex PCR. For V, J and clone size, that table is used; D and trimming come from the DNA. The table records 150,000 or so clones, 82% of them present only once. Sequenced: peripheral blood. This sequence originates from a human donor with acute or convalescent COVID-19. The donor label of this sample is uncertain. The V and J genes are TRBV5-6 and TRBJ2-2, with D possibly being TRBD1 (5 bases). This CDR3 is CASSLVGARDTGELFF. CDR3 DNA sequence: TGTGCCAGCAGCTTGGTAGGGGCCAGGGACACCGGGGAGCTGTTTTTT.